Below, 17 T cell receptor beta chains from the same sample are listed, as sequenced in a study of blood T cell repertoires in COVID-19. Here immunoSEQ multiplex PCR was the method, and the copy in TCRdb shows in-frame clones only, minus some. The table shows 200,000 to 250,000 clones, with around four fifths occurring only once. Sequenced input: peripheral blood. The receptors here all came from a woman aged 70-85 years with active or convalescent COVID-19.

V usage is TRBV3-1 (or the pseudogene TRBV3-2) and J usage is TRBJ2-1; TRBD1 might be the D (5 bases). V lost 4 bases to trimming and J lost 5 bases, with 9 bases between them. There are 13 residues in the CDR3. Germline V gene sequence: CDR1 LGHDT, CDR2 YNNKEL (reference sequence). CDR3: CASSPTENNEQFF. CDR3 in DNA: TGTGCCAGCAGCCCGACAGAAAACAATGAGCAGTTCTTC.

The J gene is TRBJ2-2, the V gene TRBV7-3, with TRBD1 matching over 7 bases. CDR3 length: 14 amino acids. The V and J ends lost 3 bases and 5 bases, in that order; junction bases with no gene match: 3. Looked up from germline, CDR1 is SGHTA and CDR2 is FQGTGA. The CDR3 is CASSFMGQTGELFF. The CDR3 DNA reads TGTGCCAGCAGCTTCATGGGACAGACCGGGGAGCTGTTTTTT.

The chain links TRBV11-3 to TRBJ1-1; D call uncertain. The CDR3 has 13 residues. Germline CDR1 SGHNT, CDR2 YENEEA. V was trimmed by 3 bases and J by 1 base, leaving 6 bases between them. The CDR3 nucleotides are TGTGCCAGCAGCTTTAGTCGGAACACTGAAGCTTTCTTT. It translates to CASSFSRNTEAFF.

CDR3 in DNA: TGCGCCAGCAGTGAGTCATTGGCGGGAGGGGGAAATGAGCAGTTCTTC. Amino acid sequence: CASSESLAGGGNEQFF. The V gene is TRBV10-2, the J gene TRBJ2-1; 9 bases match TRBD2. Germline V gene sequence: CDR1 WSHSY, CDR2 SAAADI. The CDR3 has 16 amino acids. With 0 bases clipped from V and 7 bases from J, the junction kept 7 bases outside the gene matches.

Here the CDR3 DNA reads TGTGCCAGCAGCCAAGAAGGCAGGGGGCTCCTAGCCAAAAACATTCAGTACTTC. It translates to CASSQEGRGLLAKNIQYF. The chain combines TRBV3-1 (or the pseudogene TRBV3-2) with TRBJ2-4, with 8 bases that match TRBD1. This CDR3 contains 18 residues. Looked up from germline, CDR1 is LGHDT and CDR2 is YNNKEL (reference sequence). V shed 0 bases, J shed 0 bases, and the junction held 7 bases outside the gene matches.

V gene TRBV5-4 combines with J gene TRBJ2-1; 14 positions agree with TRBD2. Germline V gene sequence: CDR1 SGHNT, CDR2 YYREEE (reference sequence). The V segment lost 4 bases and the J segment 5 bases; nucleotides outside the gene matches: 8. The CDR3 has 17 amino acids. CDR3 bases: TGTGCCAGCAGCCCCGGGACTAGCGGGAGAACACACAATGAGCAGTTCTTC. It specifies CASSPGTSGRTHNEQFF.

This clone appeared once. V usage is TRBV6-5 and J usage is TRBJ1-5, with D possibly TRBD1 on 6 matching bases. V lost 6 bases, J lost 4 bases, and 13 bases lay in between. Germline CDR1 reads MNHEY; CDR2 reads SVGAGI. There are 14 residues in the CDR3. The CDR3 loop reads CASSPGRGNQPQHF. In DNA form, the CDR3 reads TGTGCCAGCAGCCCCGGGAGGGGGAATCAGCCCCAGCATTTT.

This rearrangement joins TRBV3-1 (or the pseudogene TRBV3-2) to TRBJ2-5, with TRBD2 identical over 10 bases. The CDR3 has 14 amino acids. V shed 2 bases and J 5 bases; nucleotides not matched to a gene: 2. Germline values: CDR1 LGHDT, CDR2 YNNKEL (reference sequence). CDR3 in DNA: TGTGCCAGCAGCCAAACTAGCGGGGAGGAGACCCAGTACTTC. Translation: CASSQTSGEETQYF.

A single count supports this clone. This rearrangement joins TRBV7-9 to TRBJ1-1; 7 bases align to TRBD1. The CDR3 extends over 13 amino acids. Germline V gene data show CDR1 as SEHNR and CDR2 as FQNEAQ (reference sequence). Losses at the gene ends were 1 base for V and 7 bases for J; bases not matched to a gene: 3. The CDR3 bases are TGTGCCAGCAGCTTAGAGGCAGGGGGTGAAGCTTTCTTT. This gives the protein CASSLEAGGEAFF.

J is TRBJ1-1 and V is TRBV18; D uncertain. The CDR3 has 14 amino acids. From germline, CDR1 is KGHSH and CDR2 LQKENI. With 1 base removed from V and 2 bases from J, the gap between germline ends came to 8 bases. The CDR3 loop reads CASSPLGSNTEAFF. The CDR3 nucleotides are TGTGCCAGCTCACCACTGGGCAGCAACACTGAAGCTTTCTTT. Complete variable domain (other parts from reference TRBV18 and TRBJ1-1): NAGVMQNPRHLVRRRGQEARLRCSPMKGHSHVYWYRQLPEEGLKFMVYLQKENIIDESGMPKERFSAEFPKEGPSILRIQQVVRGDSAAYFCASSPLGSNTEAFFGQGTRLTVV.

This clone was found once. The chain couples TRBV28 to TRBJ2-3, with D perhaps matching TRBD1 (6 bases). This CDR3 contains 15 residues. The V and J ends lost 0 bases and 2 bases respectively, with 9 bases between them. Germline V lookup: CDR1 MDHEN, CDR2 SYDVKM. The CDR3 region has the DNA TGTGCCAGCAGTTTATGGGGGGCCAACACAGATACGCAGTATTTT. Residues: CASSLWGANTDTQYF.

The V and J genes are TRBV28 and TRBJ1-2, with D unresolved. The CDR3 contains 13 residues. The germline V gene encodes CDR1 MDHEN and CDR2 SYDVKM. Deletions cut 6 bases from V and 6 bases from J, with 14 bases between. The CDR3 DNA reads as TGTGCCAGCAGGACACCGCCTTTGGATGGCTACACCTTC. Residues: CASRTPPLDGYTF.

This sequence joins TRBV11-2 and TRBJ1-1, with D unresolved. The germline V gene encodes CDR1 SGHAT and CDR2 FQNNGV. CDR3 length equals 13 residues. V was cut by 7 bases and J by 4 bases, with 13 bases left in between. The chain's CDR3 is CASILSGGTEAFF. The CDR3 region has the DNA TGTGCCAGCATACTCAGCGGAGGCACTGAAGCTTTCTTT.

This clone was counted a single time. In DNA form, the CDR3 reads TGCAGTGCTAGTCTAGACTCTGGAAACACCATATATTTT. Its translation: CSASLDSGNTIYF. J is TRBJ1-3 and V is TRBV20-1; D is unresolved. CDR3 length equals 13 residues. Trimming shortened V by 3 bases and J by 0 bases, and 6 bases separated the two germline ends. Per the germline V gene, CDR1 is DFQATT and CDR2 is SNEGSKA (reference sequence).

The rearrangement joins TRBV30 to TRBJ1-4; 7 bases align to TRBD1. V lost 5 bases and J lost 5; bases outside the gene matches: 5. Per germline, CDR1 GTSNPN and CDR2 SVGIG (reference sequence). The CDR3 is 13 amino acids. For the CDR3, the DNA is TGTGCCTGGGAACAGGGGCTCAATGAAAAACTGTTTTTT. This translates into CAWEQGLNEKLFF.

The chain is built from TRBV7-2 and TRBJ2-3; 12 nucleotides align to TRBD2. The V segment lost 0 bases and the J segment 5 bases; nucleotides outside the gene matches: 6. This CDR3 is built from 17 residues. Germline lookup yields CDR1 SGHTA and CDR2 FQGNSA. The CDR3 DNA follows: TGTGCCAGCAGCTTAGCTATGGGACTAGCGGGTAAAGATACGCAGTATTTT. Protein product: CASSLAMGLAGKDTQYF.

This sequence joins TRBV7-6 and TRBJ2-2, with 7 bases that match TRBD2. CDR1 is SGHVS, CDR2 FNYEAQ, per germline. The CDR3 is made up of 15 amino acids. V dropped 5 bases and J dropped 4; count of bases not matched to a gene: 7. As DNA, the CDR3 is TGTGCCAGCAGCAATCGGACTAGGATCACCGGGGAGCTGTTTTTT. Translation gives CASSNRTRITGELFF.